This T cell receptor (beta chain) was found in a study of T-cell reconstitution after alpha-beta-depleted transplantation in children. This clonotype has only a few counts. This CDR3 comprises 13 residues. Germline CDR1 reads PRHDT; CDR2 reads FYEKMQ (reference sequence). Deletions cut 2 bases from V and 10 bases from J, with 11 bases between. As it was prepared, the TCRbeta library received unique molecular identifiers. From the PCR reads, TCRdb called clonotypes with MiXCR, one entry per CDR3 protein. The sample has over 200,000 distinct CDR3 sequences, roughly a tenth seen once; the top ten hold over 5%.

The material sequenced was PBMCs from the stem cell graft donor, taken from the stem cell graft. This chain connects TRBV13 to TRBJ1-4; D is perhaps TRBD1 (5 bases). This clonotype was obtained from a human donor who donated a stem cell graft to a child with acute lymphoblastic leukemia. In DNA form, the CDR3 reads TGTGCCAGCAGCTTATCAGGGTTTGGAAAACTGTTTTTT. Its translation: CASSLSGFGKLFF.